These T cell receptor beta chains were read from a single sample in a study of T cell clusters in autoimmune cytopenias. TCRdb re-called the multiplex PCR reads and shows each CDR3 protein once, DNA omitted. In total, the table holds fewer than 2,000 distinct CDR3 sequences. These data were likewise used in another study, on T cell repertoires in aging, cancer and after chemotherapy.

Material for sequencing was peripheral blood. The receptor source for this set is a human donor with chronic lymphocytic leukemia. CDR3s include the opening cysteine and the closing phenylalanine or tryptophan. Clone size, where shown, is once, few, many, or a class for clones that have expanded.

J | V | size | CDR3
TRBJ2-7 | TRBV6-1 | medium-sized | CAGHRSYEQYF
TRBJ1-6 | TRBV6-5 | medium-sized | CASSRQGDRSYNSPLHF
TRBJ2-1 | TRBV5-4 | medium-sized | CASSFPGQTYNEQFF
TRBJ2-1 | TRBV5-6 | medium-sized | CASSFPLAGGPNEQFF
TRBJ2-3 | TRBV7-6 | medium-sized | CASSSDQVGDTQYF
TRBJ2-2 | TRBV11-3 | - | CASSPGTGELFF
TRBJ1-1 | TRBV29-1 | large | CSVEGGVNTEAFF
TRBJ2-2 | TRBV19 | large | CASSTYFGTYEKVRNTGELFF
TRBJ1-5 | TRBV12-3/TRBV12-4 | medium-sized | CASSLDSRSGPQHF
TRBJ1-4 | TRBV5-6 | medium-sized | CASSLGQGFVKLFF
TRBJ1-2 | TRBV2 | - | CASSEGQGSYGYTF
TRBJ2-3 | TRBV7-9 | medium-sized | CASSFGAGSPSTDTQYF
TRBJ2-6 | TRBV14 | medium-sized | CASSQEGIRTFSGANVLTF
TRBJ1-5 | TRBV6-4 | - | CASSVPQGNQPQHF
TRBJ2-7 | TRBV7-9 | medium-sized | CASSSGLAYEQYF
TRBJ2-2 | TRBV24-1 | medium-sized | CATSDGTETGELFF
TRBJ2-7 | TRBV6-2/TRBV6-3 | medium-sized | CASSPRGTGDYEQYF
TRBJ2-3 | TRBV30 | medium-sized | CAWSGITTDTQYF
TRBJ1-4 | TRBV19 | medium-sized | CASSSTGQTTTNEKLFF
TRBJ2-2 | TRBV5-5 | medium-sized | CASSLAPGQGTGELFF
TRBJ1-2 | TRBV7-6 | medium-sized | CASSLGSGGLYGYTF
TRBJ2-1 | TRBV10-3 | medium-sized | CAISESVTSGDNEQFF
TRBJ2-4 | TRBV6-1 | - | CASSDRAITTLAKNIQYF
TRBJ2-1 | TRBV9 | - | CASSPSGQGASSRQFF
TRBJ1-2 | TRBV20-1 | medium-sized | CSARVRTELNYGYTF
TRBJ2-2 | TRBV6-5 | large | CASKEDGMDTGELFF
TRBJ2-7 | TRBV18 | medium-sized | CASSPVVTEFWGDEQYF
TRBJ2-7 | TRBV12-3/TRBV12-4 | medium-sized | CASSLNFGPYEQYF
TRBJ1-2 | TRBV5-5 | medium-sized | CASSLVGIGYTF
TRBJ2-1 | TRBV18 | medium-sized | CASSPDREIYNEQFF
TRBJ1-6 | TRBV5-1 | - | CASRYVYGYSPLHF
TRBJ1-5 | TRBV6-1 | medium-sized | CASTGAHDQPQHF
TRBJ1-1 | TRBV12-3/TRBV12-4 | medium-sized | CASSLPRVTEAFF
TRBJ1-2 | TRBV7-6 | - | CASSTQNYGYTF
TRBJ1-2 | TRBV20-1 | medium-sized | CSARDDTRQGSTYGYTF
TRBJ1-6 | TRBV7-2 | - | CASNRGQEDSPLHF
TRBJ2-3 | TRBV5-4 | large | CASSSGRSTDTQYF
TRBJ1-5 | TRBV24-1 | medium-sized | CATTRTGMGNQPQHF
TRBJ2-2 | TRBV6-4 | medium-sized | CASASGTQDTGELFF
TRBJ1-6 | TRBV11-2 | - | CASSLTGFNSPLHF
TRBJ1-1 | TRBV19 | medium-sized | CASSPEDGKMNTEAFF
TRBJ2-5 | TRBV5-4 | medium-sized | CASSRQGAMETQYF
TRBJ1-2 | TRBV18 | medium-sized | CASSQDRGRNYGYTF
TRBJ1-2 | TRBV5-1 | medium-sized | CASSLGLVVTANYGYTF
TRBJ1-2 | TRBV6-6 | medium-sized | CASSFLAQGQGYGYTF
TRBJ1-4 | TRBV30 | medium-sized | CAWSNRGLVHEKLFF
TRBJ1-2 | TRBV27 | medium-sized | CASSFFPLQTGEGYGYTF
TRBJ1-3 | TRBV27 | medium-sized | CASSITGSGNTIYF
TRBJ1-6 | TRBV7-3 | large | CASSPTGGQGSPLHF
TRBJ1-2 | TRBV5-8 | medium-sized | CASSLRVGQGGNGYTF
TRBJ2-5 | TRBV5-6 | medium-sized | CASSLLSSGGGETQYF
TRBJ2-7 | TRBV10-3 | medium-sized | CAISDHGSYEQYF
TRBJ1-1 | TRBV10-1 | - | CASSENSPTEAFF
TRBJ2-3 | TRBV11-1 | medium-sized | CASSTSGRADTQYF
TRBJ1-2 | TRBV20-1 | medium-sized | CSARDRGYYGYTF
TRBJ2-3 | TRBV19 | large | CASSIWDRDGDTQYF
TRBJ2-7 | TRBV14 | - | CASSPGQGREQYF
TRBJ2-5 | TRBV2 | - | CASSTTGSAGETQYF
TRBJ2-7 | TRBV19 | medium-sized | CATQGTGGSYEQYF